This section outlines one T cell receptor (beta chain) sequence together with its context. What it recognizes is unknown. This entry belongs to a study of cytomegalovirus exposure and HLA in healthy donors. About the research overall: It was reported in a later analysis that the 120 or so validation repertoires used the same platform as the approximately 670 first-cohort repertoires.

The protocol was immunoSEQ multiplex PCR, while the TCRdb copy is restricted to in-frame clones and leaves out a portion. The data show roughly 80,000 clones, roughly 94% seen once. Study observations and caveats: Within the approximately 130 validation repertoires, first-cohort TCR clusters tended to co-occur, according to a later analysis. Reported performance of the classifier showed diagnosis of cytomegalovirus status with high specificity and sensitivity. Cytomegalovirus-associated TCR beta chains were listed, numbering some 180.

Sequencing used PBMCs. The clonotype comes from a woman younger than 30 in good health and CMV-seronegative.

The CDR3 DNA is TGTGCCAGCAGCGTTGACGGGGGGGCCTCCTACAATGAGCAGTTCTTC. This gives the protein CASSVDGGASYNEQFF. The J gene is TRBJ2-1, the V gene TRBV11-2; TRBD2 aligns across 8 bases. CDR1 is SGHAT and CDR2 is FQNNGV in the germline V gene. The CDR3 covers 16 residues. Trimming took 5 bases from V and 0 from J; bases not matched to a gene: 6.